This T cell receptor (beta chain) originates from a study of patients and donors after allogeneic stem cell transplantation. Each CDR3 protein is one row after TCRdb ran MiXCR on the RT-PCR reads. Of about 90,000 distinct CDR3 sequences in the sample, roughly 48% are singletons; the top ten hold around 60%. This CDR3 contains 15 residues. Trimming removed 6 bases from V and 2 bases from J, with 14 bases in between. Sequenced input: blood, either unsorted or a sorted T cell fraction (not recorded which). This chain connects TRBV12-3 or TRBV12-4 to TRBJ1-3; D may be TRBD1 (6 bases). This receptor was identified in a human donor who was either an allogeneic HSCT recipient or a stem cell or donor lymphocyte infusion donor (not recorded which). It is not recorded whose cells these are; they may come from a transplant donor. The CDR3 bases are TGTGCCAGCAGCATACAGGGTAAACCTGGAAACACCATATATTTT. This gives the protein CASSIQGKPGNTIYF.